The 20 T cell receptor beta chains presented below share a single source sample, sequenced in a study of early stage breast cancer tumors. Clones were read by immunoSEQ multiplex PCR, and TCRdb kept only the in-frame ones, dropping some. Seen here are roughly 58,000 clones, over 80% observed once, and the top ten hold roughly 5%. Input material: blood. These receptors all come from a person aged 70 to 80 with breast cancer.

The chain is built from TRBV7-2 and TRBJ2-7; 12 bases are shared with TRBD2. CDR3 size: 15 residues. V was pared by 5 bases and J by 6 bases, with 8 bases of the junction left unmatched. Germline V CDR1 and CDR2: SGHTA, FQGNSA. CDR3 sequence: CASSPRTSGASEQYF. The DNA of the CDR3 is TGTGCCAGCAGCCCGCGGACTAGCGGGGCGTCCGAGCAGTACTTC.

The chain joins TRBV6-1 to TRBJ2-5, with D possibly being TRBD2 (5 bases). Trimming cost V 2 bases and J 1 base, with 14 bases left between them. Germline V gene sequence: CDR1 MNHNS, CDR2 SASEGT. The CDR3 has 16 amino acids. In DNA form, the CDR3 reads TGTGCCAGCAGTGAATTTCAGACGGGGTTCCAAGAGACCCAGTACTTC. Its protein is CASSEFQTGFQETQYF.

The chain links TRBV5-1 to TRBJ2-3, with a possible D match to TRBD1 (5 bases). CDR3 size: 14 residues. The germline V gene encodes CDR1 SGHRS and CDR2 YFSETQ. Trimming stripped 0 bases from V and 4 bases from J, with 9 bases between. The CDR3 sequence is CASSLDAGPDTQYF. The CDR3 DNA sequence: TGCGCCAGCAGCTTGGATGCAGGGCCAGATACGCAGTATTTT.

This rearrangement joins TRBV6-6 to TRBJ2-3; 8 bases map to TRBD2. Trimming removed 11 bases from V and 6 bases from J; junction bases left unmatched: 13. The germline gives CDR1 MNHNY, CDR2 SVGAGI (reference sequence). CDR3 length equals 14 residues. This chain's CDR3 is CASRERERADTQYF. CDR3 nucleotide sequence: TGTGCCTCACGAGAGCGGGAGAGGGCGGATACGCAGTATTTT.

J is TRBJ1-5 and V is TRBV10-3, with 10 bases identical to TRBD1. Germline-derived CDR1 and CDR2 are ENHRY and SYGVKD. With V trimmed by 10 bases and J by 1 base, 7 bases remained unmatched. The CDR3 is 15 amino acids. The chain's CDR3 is CATGTGDGSNQPQHF. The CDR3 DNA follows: TGTGCCACCGGGACAGGGGACGGGAGCAATCAGCCCCAGCATTTT.

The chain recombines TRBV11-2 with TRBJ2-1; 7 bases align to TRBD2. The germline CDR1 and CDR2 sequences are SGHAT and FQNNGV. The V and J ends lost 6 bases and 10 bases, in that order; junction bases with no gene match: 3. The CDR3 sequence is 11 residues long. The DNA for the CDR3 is TGTGCCAGCAGGTCGGGAGGAGAGCAGTTCTTC. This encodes CASRSGGEQFF.

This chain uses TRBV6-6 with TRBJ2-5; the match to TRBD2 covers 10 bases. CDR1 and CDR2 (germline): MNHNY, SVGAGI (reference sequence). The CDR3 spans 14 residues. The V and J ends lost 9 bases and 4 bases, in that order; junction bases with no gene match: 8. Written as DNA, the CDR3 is TGTGCCAGTACCTCCGGGACTAGCGTAGAGACCCAGTACTTC. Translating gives CASTSGTSVETQYF.

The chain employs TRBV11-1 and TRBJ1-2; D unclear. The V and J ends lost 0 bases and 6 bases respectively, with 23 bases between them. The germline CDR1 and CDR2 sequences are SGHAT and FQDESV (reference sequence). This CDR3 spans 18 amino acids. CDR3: CASSLAGWGDGVGNGYTF. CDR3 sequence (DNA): TGTGCCAGCAGCTTAGCGGGTTGGGGTGACGGGGTTGGGAATGGCTACACCTTC.

In DNA, the CDR3 is TGTGCCAGCACCTCTGGCGGGAACTCCTACAATGAGCAGTTCTTC. Its protein product is CASTSGGNSYNEQFF. The chain uses TRBV7-3 and TRBJ2-1; D perhaps matches TRBD2 (6 bases). The V gene lost 7 bases and the J gene lost 0 bases, with 13 bases spanning the gap. CDR1 SGHTA and CDR2 FQGTGA come from the germline V gene. This CDR3 region has 15 residues.

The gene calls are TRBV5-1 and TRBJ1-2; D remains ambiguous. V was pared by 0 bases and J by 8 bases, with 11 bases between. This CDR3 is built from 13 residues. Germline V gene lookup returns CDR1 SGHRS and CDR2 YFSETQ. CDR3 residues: CASSLEPNSGYTF. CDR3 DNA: TGCGCCAGCAGCTTGGAACCTAACTCGGGCTACACCTTC.

CDR3 sequence: CASSLPYTGWGGNYNEQFF. CDR3 sequence (DNA): TGTGCCAGCAGCTTACCGTATACGGGATGGGGGGGGAACTACAATGAGCAGTTCTTC. The V gene is TRBV11-2, the J gene TRBJ2-1; TRBD2 agrees at 7 bases. The CDR3 has 19 amino acids. Trimming cost V 2 bases and J 3 bases; bases outside gene matches: 16. CDR1 is SGHAT, CDR2 FQNNGV, per germline.

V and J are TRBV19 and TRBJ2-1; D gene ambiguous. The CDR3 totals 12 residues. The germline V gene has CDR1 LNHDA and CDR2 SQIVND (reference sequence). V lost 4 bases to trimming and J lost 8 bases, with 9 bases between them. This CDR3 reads CASSTRFHEQFF. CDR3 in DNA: TGTGCCAGTAGTACCAGGTTTCATGAGCAGTTCTTC.

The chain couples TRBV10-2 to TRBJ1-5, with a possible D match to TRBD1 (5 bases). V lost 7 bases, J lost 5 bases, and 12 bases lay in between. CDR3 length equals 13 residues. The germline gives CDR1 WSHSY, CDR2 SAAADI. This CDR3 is CASKGMEDQPQHF. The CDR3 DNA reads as TGCGCCAGCAAGGGGATGGAAGATCAGCCCCAGCATTTT.

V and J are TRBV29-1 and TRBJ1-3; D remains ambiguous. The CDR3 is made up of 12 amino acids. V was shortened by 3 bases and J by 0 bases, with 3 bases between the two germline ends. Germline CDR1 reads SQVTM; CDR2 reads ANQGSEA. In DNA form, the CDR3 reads TGCAGCGTTGACAGCTCTGGAAACACCATATATTTT. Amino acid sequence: CSVDSSGNTIYF.

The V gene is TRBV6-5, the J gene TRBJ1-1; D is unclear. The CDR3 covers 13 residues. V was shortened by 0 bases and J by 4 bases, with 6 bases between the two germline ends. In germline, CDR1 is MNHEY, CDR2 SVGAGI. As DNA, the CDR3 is TGTGCCAGCAGTTACTCAATGGCCACTGAAGCTTTCTTT. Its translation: CASSYSMATEAFF.

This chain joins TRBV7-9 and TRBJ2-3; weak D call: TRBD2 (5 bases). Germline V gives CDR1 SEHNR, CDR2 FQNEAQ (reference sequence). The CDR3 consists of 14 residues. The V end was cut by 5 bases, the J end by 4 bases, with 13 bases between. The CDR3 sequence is CASSQEVRADTQYF. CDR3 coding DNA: TGTGCCAGCAGCCAGGAGGTACGAGCAGATACGCAGTATTTT. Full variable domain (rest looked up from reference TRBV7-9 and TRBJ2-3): DTGVSQNPRHKITKRGQNVTFRCDPISEHNRLYWYRQTLGQGPEFLTYFQNEAQLEKSRLLSDRFSAERPKGSFSTLEIQRTEQGDSAMYLCASSQEVRADTQYFGPGTRLTVL.

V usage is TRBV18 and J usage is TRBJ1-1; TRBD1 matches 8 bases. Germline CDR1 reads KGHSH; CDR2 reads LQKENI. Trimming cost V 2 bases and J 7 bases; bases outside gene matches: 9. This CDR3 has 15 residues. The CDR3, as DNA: TGTGCCAGCTCACCAGCGCCGACAGGGGCCAATGAAGCTTTCTTT. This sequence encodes CASSPAPTGANEAFF.

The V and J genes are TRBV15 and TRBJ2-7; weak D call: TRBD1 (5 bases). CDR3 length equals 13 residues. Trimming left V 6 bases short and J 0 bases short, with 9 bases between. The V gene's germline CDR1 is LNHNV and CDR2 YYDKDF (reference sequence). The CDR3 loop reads CATRDTSSYEQYF. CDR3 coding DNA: TGTGCCACCAGGGACACGAGCTCCTACGAGCAGTACTTC.

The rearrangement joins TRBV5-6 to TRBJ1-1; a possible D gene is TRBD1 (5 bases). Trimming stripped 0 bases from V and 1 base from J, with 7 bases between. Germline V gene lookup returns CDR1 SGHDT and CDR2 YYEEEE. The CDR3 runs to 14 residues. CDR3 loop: CASSLGQTNTEAFF. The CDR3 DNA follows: TGTGCCAGCAGCTTGGGACAGACGAACACTGAAGCTTTCTTT. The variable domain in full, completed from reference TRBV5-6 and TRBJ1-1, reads DAGVTQSPTHLIKTRGQQVTLRCSPKSGHDTVSWYQQALGQGPQFIFQYYEEEERQRGNFPDRFSGHQFPNYSSELNVNALLLGDSALYLCASSLGQTNTEAFFGQGTRLTVV.

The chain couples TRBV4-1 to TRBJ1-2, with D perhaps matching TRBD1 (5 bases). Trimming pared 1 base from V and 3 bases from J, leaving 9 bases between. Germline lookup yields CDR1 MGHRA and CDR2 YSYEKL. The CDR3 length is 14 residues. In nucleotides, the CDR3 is TGCGCCAGCAGCCAAGGCGGGGGGTACTATGGCTACACCTTC. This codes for CASSQGGGYYGYTF.